The T cell receptor beta chain under discussion was sequenced for a study of T cell responses to AZD1222 COVID-19 vaccine. Findings and limits, study-wide: Only five or six AZD1222 recipients were seropositive at baseline.

On this clone: Its antigen remains unknown.

The data were produced by immunoSEQ multiplex PCR, yet TCRdb's version contains in-frame clones alone and is incomplete. This table holds hundreds of thousands of clones, approximately 94% found once. V was clipped by 7 bases and J by 7 bases; unmatched bases: 13. CDR3 length: 15 amino acids. Germline values: CDR1 SGHNT, CDR2 YYREEE (reference sequence). The sequence was collected from an adult in good health. The V call is TRBV5-4, the J call TRBJ2-2; the match to TRBD2 covers 7 bases. The sample in question was peripheral blood, obtained on day 0 of MenACWY control vaccination. For the CDR3, the DNA is TGTGCCAGCTCTATGCGGGGGACTCGTAGCGGGGAGCTGTTTTTT. The encoded protein is CASSMRGTRSGELFF.